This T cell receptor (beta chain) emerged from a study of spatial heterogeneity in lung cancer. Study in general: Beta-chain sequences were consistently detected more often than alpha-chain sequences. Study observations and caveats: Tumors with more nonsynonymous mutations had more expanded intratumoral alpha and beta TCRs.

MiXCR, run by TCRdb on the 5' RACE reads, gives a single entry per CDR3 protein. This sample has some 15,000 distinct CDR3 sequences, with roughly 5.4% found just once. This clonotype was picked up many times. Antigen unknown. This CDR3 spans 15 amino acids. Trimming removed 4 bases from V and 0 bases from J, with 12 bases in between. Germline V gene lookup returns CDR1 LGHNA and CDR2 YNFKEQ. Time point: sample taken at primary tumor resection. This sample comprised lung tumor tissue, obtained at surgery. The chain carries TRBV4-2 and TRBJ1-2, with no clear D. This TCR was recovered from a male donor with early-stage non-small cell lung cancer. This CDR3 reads CASSRSGDTNYGYTF. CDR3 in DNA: TGTGCCAGCAGCCGATCAGGAGACACTAACTATGGCTACACCTTC.